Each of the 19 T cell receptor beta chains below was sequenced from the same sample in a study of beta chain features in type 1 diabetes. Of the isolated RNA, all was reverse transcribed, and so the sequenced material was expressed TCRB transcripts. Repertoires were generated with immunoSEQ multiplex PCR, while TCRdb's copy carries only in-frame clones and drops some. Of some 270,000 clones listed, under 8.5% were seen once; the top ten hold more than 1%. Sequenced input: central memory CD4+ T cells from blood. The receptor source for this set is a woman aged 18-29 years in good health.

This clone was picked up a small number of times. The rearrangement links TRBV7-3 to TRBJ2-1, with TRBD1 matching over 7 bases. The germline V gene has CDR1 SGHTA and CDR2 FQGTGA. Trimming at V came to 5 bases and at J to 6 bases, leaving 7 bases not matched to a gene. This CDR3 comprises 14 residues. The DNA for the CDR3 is TGTGCCAGCAGCCGCCGGGACAGAAGCAATGAGCAGTTCTTC. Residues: CASSRRDRSNEQFF.

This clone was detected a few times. The CDR3 reads CASSPYPPGDGRFDTQYF. DNA of the CDR3: TGTGCCAGCAGCCCGTACCCCCCGGGTGACGGACGATTTGATACGCAGTATTTT. The chain has TRBV11-1 and TRBJ2-3, with no clear D. Germline V gene lookup returns CDR1 SGHAT and CDR2 FQDESV (reference sequence). Trimming shortened V by 5 bases and J by 6 bases, and 27 bases separated the two germline ends. CDR3 length: 18 amino acids.

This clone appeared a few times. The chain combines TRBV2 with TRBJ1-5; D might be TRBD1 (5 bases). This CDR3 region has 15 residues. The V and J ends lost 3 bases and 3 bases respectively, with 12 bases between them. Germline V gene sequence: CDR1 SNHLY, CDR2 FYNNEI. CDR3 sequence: CASSDRGILNQPQHF. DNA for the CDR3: TGTGCCAGCAGTGATCGGGGGATCCTCAATCAGCCCCAGCATTTT.

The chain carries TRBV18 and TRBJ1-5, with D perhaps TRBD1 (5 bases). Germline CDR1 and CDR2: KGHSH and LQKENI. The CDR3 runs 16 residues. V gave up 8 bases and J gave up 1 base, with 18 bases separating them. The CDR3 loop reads CASTSAGPLSNQPQHF. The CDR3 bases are TGTGCCAGCACCTCGGCGGGACCCCTCAGCAATCAGCCCCAGCATTTT.

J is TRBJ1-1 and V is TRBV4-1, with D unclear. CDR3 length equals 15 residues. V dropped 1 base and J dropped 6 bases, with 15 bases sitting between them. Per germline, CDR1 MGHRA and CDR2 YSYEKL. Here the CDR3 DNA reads TGCGCCAGCAGCCAAGGACGTTTGGGAGCCCCTGAAGCTTTCTTT. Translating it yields CASSQGRLGAPEAFF.

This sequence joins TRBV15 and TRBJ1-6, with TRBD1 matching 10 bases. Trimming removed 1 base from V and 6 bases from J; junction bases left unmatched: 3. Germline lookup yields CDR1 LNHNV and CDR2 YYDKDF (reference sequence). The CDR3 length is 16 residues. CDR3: CATSRARDRGNSPLHF. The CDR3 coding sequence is TGTGCCACCAGCAGAGCACGGGACAGGGGTAATTCACCCCTCCACTTT. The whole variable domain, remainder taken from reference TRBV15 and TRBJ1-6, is DAMVIQNPRYQVTQFGKPVTLSCSQTLNHNVMYWYQQKSSQAPKLLFHYYDKDFNNEADTPDNFQSRRPNTSFCFLDIRSPGLGDTAMYLCATSRARDRGNSPLHFGNGTRLTVT.

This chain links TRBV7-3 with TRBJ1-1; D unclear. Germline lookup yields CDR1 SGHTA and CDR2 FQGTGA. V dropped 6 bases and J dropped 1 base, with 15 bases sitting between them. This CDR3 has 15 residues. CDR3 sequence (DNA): TGTGCCAGCAGTCGTTCGATGGTGGGGAACACTGAAGCTTTCTTT. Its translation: CASSRSMVGNTEAFF.

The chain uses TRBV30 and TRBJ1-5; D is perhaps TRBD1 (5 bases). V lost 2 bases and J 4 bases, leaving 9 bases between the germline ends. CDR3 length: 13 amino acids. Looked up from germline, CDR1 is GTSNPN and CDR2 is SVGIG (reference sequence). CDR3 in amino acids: CAWSRGVNQPQHF. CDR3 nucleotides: TGTGCCTGGAGTCGAGGGGTAAATCAGCCCCAGCATTTT. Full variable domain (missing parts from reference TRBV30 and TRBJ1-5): SQTIHQWPATLVQPVGSPLSLECTVEGTSNPNLYWYRQAAGRGLQLLFYSVGIGQISSEVPQNLSASRPQDRQFILSSKKLLLSDSGFYLCAWSRGVNQPQHFGDGTRLSIL.

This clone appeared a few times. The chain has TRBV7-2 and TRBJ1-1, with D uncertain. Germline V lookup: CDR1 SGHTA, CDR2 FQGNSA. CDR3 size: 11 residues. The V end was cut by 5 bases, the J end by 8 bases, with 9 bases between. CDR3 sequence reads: CASSVRWEAFF. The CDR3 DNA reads TGTGCCAGCAGCGTCAGGTGGGAAGCTTTCTTT.

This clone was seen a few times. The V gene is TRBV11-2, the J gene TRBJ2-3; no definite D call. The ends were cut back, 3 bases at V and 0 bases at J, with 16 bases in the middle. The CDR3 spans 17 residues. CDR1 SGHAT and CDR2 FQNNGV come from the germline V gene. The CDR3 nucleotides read TGTGCCAGCAGCTTTTACGGAAGCTTCGGAAGCACAGATACGCAGTATTTT. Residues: CASSFYGSFGSTDTQYF.

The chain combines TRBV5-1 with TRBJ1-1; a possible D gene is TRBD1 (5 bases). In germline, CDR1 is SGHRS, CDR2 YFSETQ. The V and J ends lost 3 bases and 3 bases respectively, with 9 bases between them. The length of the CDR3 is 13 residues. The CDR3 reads CASSSLGDTEAFF. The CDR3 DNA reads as TGCGCCAGCAGCTCTCTGGGGGACACTGAAGCTTTCTTT. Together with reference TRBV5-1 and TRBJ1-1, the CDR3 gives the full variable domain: KAGVTQTPRYLIKTRGQQVTLSCSPISGHRSVSWYQQTPGQGLQFLFEYFSETQRNKGNFPGRFSGRQFSNSRSEMNVSTLELGDSALYLCASSSLGDTEAFFGQGTRLTVV.

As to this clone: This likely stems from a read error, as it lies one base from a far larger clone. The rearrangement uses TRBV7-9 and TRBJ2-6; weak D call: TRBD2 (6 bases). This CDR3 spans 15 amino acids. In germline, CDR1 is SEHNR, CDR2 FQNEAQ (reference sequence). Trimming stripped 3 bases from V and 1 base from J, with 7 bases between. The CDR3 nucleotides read TGTGCCAGCAGCTTCGCGGGGTCTGGGGCCAACGTCCTGACTTTC. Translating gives CASSFAGSGANVLTF.

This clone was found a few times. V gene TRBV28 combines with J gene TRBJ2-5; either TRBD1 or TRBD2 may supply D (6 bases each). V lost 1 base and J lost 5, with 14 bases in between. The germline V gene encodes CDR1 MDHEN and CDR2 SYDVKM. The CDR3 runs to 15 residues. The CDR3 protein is CASSLSGGRAETQYF. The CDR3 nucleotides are TGTGCCAGCAGTTTATCTGGGGGGCGCGCCGAGACCCAGTACTTC.

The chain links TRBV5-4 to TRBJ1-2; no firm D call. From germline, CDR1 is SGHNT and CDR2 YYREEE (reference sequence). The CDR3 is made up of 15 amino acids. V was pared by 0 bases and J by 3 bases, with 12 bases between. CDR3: CASSLVRGGDYGYTF. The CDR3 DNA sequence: TGTGCCAGCAGCTTGGTGCGGGGTGGGGACTATGGCTACACCTTC. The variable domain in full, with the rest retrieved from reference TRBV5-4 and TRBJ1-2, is ETGVTQSPTHLIKTRGQQVTLRCSSQSGHNTVSWYQQALGQGPQFIFQYYREEENGRGNFPPRFSGLQFPNYSSELNVNALELDDSALYLCASSLVRGGDYGYTFGSGTRLTVV.

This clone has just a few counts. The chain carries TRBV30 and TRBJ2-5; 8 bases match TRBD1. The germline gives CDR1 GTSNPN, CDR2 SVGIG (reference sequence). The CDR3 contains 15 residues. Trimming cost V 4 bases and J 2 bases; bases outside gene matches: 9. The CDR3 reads CAWTYGTGQQETQYF. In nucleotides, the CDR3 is TGTGCCTGGACCTACGGGACAGGCCAACAAGAGACCCAGTACTTC.

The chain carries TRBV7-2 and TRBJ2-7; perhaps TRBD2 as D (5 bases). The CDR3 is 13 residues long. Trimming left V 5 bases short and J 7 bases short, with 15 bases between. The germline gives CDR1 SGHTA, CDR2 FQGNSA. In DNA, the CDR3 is TGTGCCAGCAGCAAATTAGCCAGAGGGGAGCAGTACGTC. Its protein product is CASSKLARGEQYV.

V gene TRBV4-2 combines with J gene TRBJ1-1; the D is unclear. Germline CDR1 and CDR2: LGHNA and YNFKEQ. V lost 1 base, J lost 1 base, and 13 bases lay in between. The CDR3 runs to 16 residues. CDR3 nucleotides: TGTGCCAGCAGCCAAGGGGAGGGTTTGAGGAACACTGAAGCTTTCTTT. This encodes CASSQGEGLRNTEAFF.

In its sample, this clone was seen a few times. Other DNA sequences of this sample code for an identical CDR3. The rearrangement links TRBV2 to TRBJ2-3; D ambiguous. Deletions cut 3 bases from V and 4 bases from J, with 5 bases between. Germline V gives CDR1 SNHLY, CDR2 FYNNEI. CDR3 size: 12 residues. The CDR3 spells CASSELSDTQYF. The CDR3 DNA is TGTGCCAGCAGTGAGCTTTCAGATACGCAGTATTTT.

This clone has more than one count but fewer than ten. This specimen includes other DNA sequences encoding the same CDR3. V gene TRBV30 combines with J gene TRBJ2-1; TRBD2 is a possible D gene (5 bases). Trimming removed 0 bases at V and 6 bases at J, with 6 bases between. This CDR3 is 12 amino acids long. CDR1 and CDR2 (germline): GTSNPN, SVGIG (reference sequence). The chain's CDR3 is CAWSVRGNEQFF. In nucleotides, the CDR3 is TGTGCCTGGAGTGTACGGGGCAATGAGCAGTTCTTC.